Listed below are T cell receptor beta chains from one sample, sequenced in a study of blood T cell repertoires in COVID-19. The table came from immunoSEQ multiplex PCR; TCRdb's copy has only in-frame clones and leaves some out. The table shows around 32,000 clones, with 90% to 95% occurring only once. The sequenced material came from peripheral blood. These receptors all come from a male donor with active COVID-19. Each CDR3 is given without its conserved first and last residue. Fields, in order: J gene, V gene, CDR3 protein.

>TRBJ1-1|TRBV5-4
ASSLAGNPRAF
>TRBJ1-4|TRBV4-3
ASSQTGPGEKLF
>TRBJ2-7|TRBV18
ASSPGQTYEQY
>TRBJ2-2|TRBV4-2
ASSQDTGAELF
>TRBJ2-1|TRBV9
ASSRSESYNEQF
>TRBJ2-3|TRBV3-1/TRBV3-2
ASSRQRGGSTDTQY
>TRBJ2-3|TRBV27
ATTTGLSTDTQY
>TRBJ2-7|TRBV7-9
ASSSTGGYEQY
>TRBJ2-3|TRBV7-7
ASSFEGTSDTQY
>TRBJ2-5|TRBV5-1
ASSSSGGGKETQY
>TRBJ2-3|TRBV5-1
ASSLPTSSNTDTQY
>TRBJ2-1|TRBV4-2
ASRGDLSYNEQF
>TRBJ1-1|TRBV7-9
ASSSQTGVTEAF
>TRBJ2-2|TRBV9
ASSLLGSANTGELF
>TRBJ2-3|TRBV5-1
ASSTRLATDTQY
>TRBJ1-5|TRBV27
ASSLQGESQPQH
>TRBJ1-1|TRBV2
ASSEAGVRGGENTEAF
>TRBJ1-1|TRBV11-3
ASCRDRGRVAEAF
>TRBJ2-5|TRBV18
ASSPQKGSGETQY
>TRBJ2-1|TRBV3-1/TRBV3-2
ASSQALVTNNEQF
>TRBJ2-3|TRBV3-1/TRBV3-2
ASSWAGSTDTQY
>TRBJ1-2|TRBV7-8
ASSLEGGGYGYT
>TRBJ2-7|TRBV5-6
ASSLSGTGGFGGQY
>TRBJ2-5|TRBV4-1
ASSQGPDRISGQETQY
>TRBJ2-2|TRBV11-3
ASSITVAGELF
>TRBJ1-4|TRBV3-1/TRBV3-2
ASSQGQGVGKLF
>TRBJ1-5|TRBV7-9
ASRKGGTGGNQPQH
>TRBJ2-5|TRBV12-3/TRBV12-4
ASSFSETQY
>TRBJ1-6|TRBV6-5
ASSLDRWLSPLH
>TRBJ1-4|TRBV3-1/TRBV3-2
ASSQENPLAGKLF
>TRBJ1-3|TRBV6-5
ASSYSGGEAGNTIY
>TRBJ1-2|TRBV2
ASSRGEDGYGYT
>TRBJ1-1|TRBV4-3
ASSQLAGTEAF
>TRBJ1-6|TRBV5-5
ASSLIDGENSPLH
>TRBJ1-1|TRBV4-1
ASSPSGKLTEAF
>TRBJ1-1|TRBV7-2
ASSPGQGRMNTEAF
>TRBJ1-1|TRBV7-9
ASSLRGYGFMNTEAF
>TRBJ1-4|TRBV5-4
ASSLRWALNEKLF
>TRBJ2-7|TRBV12-3/TRBV12-4
ASRTGISYEQY
>TRBJ2-2|TRBV29-1
SVGLAGGSGELF
>TRBJ2-5|TRBV5-1
ASSLLGTGEETQY
>TRBJ1-2|TRBV12-5
ASGSDMYDRDRGGYT
>TRBJ1-4|TRBV7-8
ASSPRTARTSNEKLF
>TRBJ1-5|TRBV5-1
ASSLVPPVGDNNQPQH
>TRBJ2-7|TRBV10-1
ASSRDRRPYEQY
>TRBJ1-5|TRBV5-5
ASSLAGGAFQPQH
>TRBJ2-1|TRBV7-8
ASSLSGVGQGPYNEQF
>TRBJ2-1|TRBV7-9
ASSFLSGFSMDEQF
>TRBJ1-3|TRBV5-4
ASSLEGAGYSGNTIY
>TRBJ2-5|TRBV3-1/TRBV3-2
ASSQASGGARETQY
>TRBJ2-5|TRBV5-6
ASSLGQGSLRTQY
>TRBJ2-2|TRBV7-9
ASSLSGLSAGELF
>TRBJ2-6|TRBV7-6
ASSRPGTGGGGANVLT
>TRBJ2-7|TRBV18
ASSTSGTSGYEQY